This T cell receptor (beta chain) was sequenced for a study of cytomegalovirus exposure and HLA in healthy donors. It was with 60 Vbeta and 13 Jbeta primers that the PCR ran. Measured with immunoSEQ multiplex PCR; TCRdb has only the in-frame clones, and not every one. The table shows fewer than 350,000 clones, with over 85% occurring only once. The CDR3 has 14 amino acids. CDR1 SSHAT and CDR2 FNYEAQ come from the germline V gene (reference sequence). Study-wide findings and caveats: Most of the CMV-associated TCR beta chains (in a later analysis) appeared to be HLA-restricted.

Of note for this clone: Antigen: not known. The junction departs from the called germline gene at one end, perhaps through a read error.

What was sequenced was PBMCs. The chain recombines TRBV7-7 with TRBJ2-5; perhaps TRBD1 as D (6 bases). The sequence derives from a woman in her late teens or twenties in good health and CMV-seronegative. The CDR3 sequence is CASSATGLGETQYF. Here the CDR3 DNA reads TGTGCTAGCAGCGCAACAGGGCTGGGGGAGACCCAGTACTTC.